Each of the 8 T cell receptor beta chains below was sequenced from the same sample in a study of cytomegalovirus exposure and HLA in healthy donors (dated 2017 in TCRdb). Libraries were made using the immunoSEQ multiplex PCR assay. The clones in this table, taken by TCRdb from immuneACCESS, are in-frame only. Not every clone is retained; where verified, under half of the shortfall comes from an unresolved V gene, and the cause of the rest is unknown. Counted in this sample were roughly 70,000 clones; 95% to 97% of them appeared once. The ten largest clonotypes hold 2% to 2.5% of the sample. Sequences were obtained from PBMCs. All receptors come from a man younger than 30 in good health and CMV-seronegative.

The J gene is TRBJ1-2, the V gene TRBV5-1, with a weak D call TRBD1 (6 bases). This CDR3 is 13 amino acids long. Trimming removed 6 bases at V and 4 bases at J, with 13 bases between. Germline V gives CDR1 SGHRS, CDR2 YFSETQ. CDR3 region: CASKGQSSYGYTF. The CDR3 bases are TGCGCCAGCAAAGGACAGTCCTCCTATGGCTACACCTTC.

The V call is TRBV6-6, the J call TRBJ2-3; D is ambiguous. CDR1 is MNHNY and CDR2 is SVGAGI in the germline V gene (reference sequence). V lost 6 bases and J 1 base, leaving 5 bases between the germline ends. The CDR3 sequence is 12 residues long. CDR3 region: CASSPGTDTQYF. The DNA for the CDR3 is TGTGCCAGCAGCCCAGGCACAGATACGCAGTATTTT.

The J gene is TRBJ2-3, the V gene TRBV27, with 9 nucleotides matching TRBD2. This CDR3 has 14 amino acids. Looked up from germline, CDR1 is MNHEY and CDR2 is SMNVEV (reference sequence). With 7 bases clipped from V and 6 bases from J, the junction kept 8 bases outside the gene matches. The CDR3 DNA reads as TGTGCCAGCACCCTAGCGGGAAAGGGGGATACGCAGTATTTT. Its translation is CASTLAGKGDTQYF.

This chain links TRBV2 with TRBJ2-2; TRBD1 might be the D (6 bases). The germline V gene encodes CDR1 SNHLY and CDR2 FYNNEI. Trimming shortened V by 3 bases and J by 5 bases, and 10 bases separated the two germline ends. This CDR3 contains 14 residues. CDR3 in DNA: TGTGCCAGCAGTGACTGGACAGATACCGGGGAGCTGTTTTTT. Translating gives CASSDWTDTGELFF. Combining the CDR3 with reference TRBV2 and TRBJ2-2 gives the whole variable domain EPEVTQTPSHQVTQMGQEVILRCVPISNHLYFYWYRQILGQKVEFLVSFYNNEISEKSEIFDDQFSVERPDGSNFTLKIRSTKLEDSAMYFCASSDWTDTGELFFGEGSRLTVL.

The chain joins TRBV6-5 to TRBJ1-3; D gene ambiguous. CDR3 length: 11 residues. Germline V gene lookup returns CDR1 MNHEY and CDR2 SVGAGI. Trimming shortened V by 11 bases and J by 1 base, and 6 bases separated the two germline ends. The CDR3 region has the DNA TGTGCCGGGGAGTCTGGAAACACCATATATTTT. Its protein is CAGESGNTIYF.

V usage is TRBV5-4 and J usage is TRBJ2-3, with D possibly matching TRBD2 (5 bases). The CDR3 is 14 amino acids. The germline CDR1 and CDR2 sequences are SGHNT and YYREEE (reference sequence). V was clipped by 0 bases and J by 9 bases, with 14 bases between them. The CDR3 sequence: CASSLDFRGDTQYF. CDR3 sequence (DNA): TGTGCCAGCAGCTTGGACTTTCGGGGAGACACGCAGTATTTT.

This clone showed up just once. The gene calls are TRBV7-3 and TRBJ2-2; 8 positions match TRBD1. With 5 bases clipped from V and 3 bases from J, the junction kept 5 bases outside the gene matches. The CDR3 consists of 15 residues. Germline loops: CDR1 SGHTA, CDR2 FQGTGA. In DNA form, the CDR3 reads TGTGCCAGCAGCCTACCACAGGGGGACACCGGGGAGCTGTTTTTT. Amino acid sequence: CASSLPQGDTGELFF.

As DNA, the CDR3 is TGTGCCAGCAGCCGCCCGGGACTTGCTACAACTAATGAAAAACTGTTTTTT. Translation: CASSRPGLATTNEKLFF. The V and J genes are TRBV28 and TRBJ1-4; possible D gene TRBD1, 5 bases. The germline gives CDR1 MDHEN, CDR2 SYDVKM. V lost 6 bases, J lost 0 bases, and 17 bases lay in between. The CDR3 is 17 amino acids.